A selection of T cell receptor beta chains follows, all from one sample in a study of OX40 agonist ivuxolimab in advanced cancers. Produced via immunoSEQ multiplex PCR; TCRdb's table is partial and in-frame only. Of 35,000 to 40,000 clones listed, around 87% were seen once; the top ten hold roughly 32%. The sample consisted of CD4+ or CD8+ T cells sorted from blood, taken in a trial of the OX40 agonist ivuxolimab. Receptor source: an adult with an advanced solid tumor such as melanoma, head and neck, liver or kidney cancer. Each CDR3 is given with its conserved first and last residue. Each record gives: CDR3 length, D gene, V gene, J gene, clone size, CDR3 protein, CDR3 DNA. The D gene is left open where the match is weak. Only some rows state a clone size, as once, few, many or a class for expanded clones.

>15|TRBD2|TRBV9|TRBJ2-5|-
CASSVTSGFQETQYF
TGTGCCAGCAGCGTGACTAGCGGTTTCCAAGAGACCCAGTACTTC
>13|TRBD2|TRBV28|TRBJ2-1|few
CASRGTRYNEQFF
TGTGCCAGTCGCGGGACTAGATACAATGAGCAGTTCTTC
>17|TRBD1|TRBV19|TRBJ1-1|-
CASSKVGTGALNTEAFF
TGTGCCAGTAGTAAGGTGGGGACAGGGGCGTTGAACACTGAAGCTTTCTTT
>15|-|TRBV18|TRBJ2-7|-
CASSPGTLSAYEQYF
TGTGCCAGCTCACCCGGGACACTGAGTGCCTACGAGCAGTACTTC
>14|TRBD1|TRBV6-1|TRBJ2-5|-
CASSLTGVSETQYF
TGTGCCAGCAGCCTGACAGGGGTGTCAGAGACCCAGTACTTC
>16|TRBD2|TRBV5-1|TRBJ2-1|once
CASSSATSGSYNEQFF
TGCGCCAGCAGCTCGGCGACTAGCGGCTCCTACAATGAGCAGTTCTTC
>14|-|TRBV15|TRBJ1-4|few
CATSRDVSGEKLFF
TGTGCCACCAGCAGAGATGTGTCTGGGGAAAAACTGTTTTTT
>13|-|TRBV6-1|TRBJ2-3|-
CASSDGHTDTQYF
TGTGCCAGCAGTGACGGCCACACAGATACGCAGTATTTT
>14|TRBD1|TRBV28|TRBJ2-7|-
CASSTIDRGHEQYF
TGTGCCAGCAGTACCATCGACAGGGGCCACGAGCAGTACTTC
>15|-|TRBV7-6|TRBJ1-6|-
CASSLMGTGGSPLHF
TGTGCCAGCAGCTTAATGGGGACCGGAGGCTCACCCCTCCACTTT
>14|-|TRBV6-4|TRBJ1-3|-
CASTTGPSGNTIYF
TGTGCCAGCACCACAGGGCCCTCTGGAAACACCATATATTTT
>14|-|TRBV7-9|TRBJ2-7|-
CASSLALFLSEQYF
TGTGCCAGCAGCTTAGCGCTATTTCTCTCCGAGCAGTACTTC
>14|-|TRBV29-1|TRBJ2-3|-
CSVDSWGATDTQYF
TGCAGCGTCGATTCCTGGGGGGCCACAGATACGCAGTATTTT
>16|TRBD2|TRBV7-8|TRBJ2-7|-
CASSLVGRGTTYEQYF
TGTGCCAGCAGCTTAGTGGGGCGGGGGACTACCTACGAGCAGTACTTC
>14|-|TRBV9|TRBJ2-1|-
CASSSGPGRNEQFF
TGTGCCAGCAGCTCGGGCCCAGGCCGGAATGAGCAGTTCTTC
>14|-|TRBV9|TRBJ2-3|-
CASRMDPRADTQYF
TGTGCCAGCAGAATGGACCCTCGGGCCGATACGCAGTATTTT
>12|-|TRBV5-6|TRBJ2-2|-
CASSWFTGELFF
TGTGCCAGCAGCTGGTTCACCGGGGAGCTGTTTTTT
>15|-|TRBV18|TRBJ1-1|-
CASSPLSGAGTEAFF
TGTGCCAGCTCACCACTTAGTGGGGCGGGCACTGAAGCTTTCTTT
>17|TRBD1|TRBV4-2|TRBJ1-4|-
CASSQGDRGTTNEKLFF
TGTGCCAGCAGCCAAGGGGACAGGGGAACAACTAATGAAAAACTGTTTTTT
>14|-|TRBV4-1|TRBJ2-1|-
CASSQPTSRNEQFF
TGCGCCAGCAGCCAACCCACCTCGCGAAATGAGCAGTTCTTC
>15|TRBD1|TRBV18|TRBJ1-2|-
CASSPQGAEVIGYTF
TGTGCCAGCTCACCCCAGGGGGCTGAGGTGATTGGCTACACCTTC
>16|-|TRBV5-1|TRBJ2-3|once
CASSWGRAGRTDTQYF
TGCGCCAGCAGCTGGGGGCGGGCAGGGCGCACAGATACGCAGTATTTT